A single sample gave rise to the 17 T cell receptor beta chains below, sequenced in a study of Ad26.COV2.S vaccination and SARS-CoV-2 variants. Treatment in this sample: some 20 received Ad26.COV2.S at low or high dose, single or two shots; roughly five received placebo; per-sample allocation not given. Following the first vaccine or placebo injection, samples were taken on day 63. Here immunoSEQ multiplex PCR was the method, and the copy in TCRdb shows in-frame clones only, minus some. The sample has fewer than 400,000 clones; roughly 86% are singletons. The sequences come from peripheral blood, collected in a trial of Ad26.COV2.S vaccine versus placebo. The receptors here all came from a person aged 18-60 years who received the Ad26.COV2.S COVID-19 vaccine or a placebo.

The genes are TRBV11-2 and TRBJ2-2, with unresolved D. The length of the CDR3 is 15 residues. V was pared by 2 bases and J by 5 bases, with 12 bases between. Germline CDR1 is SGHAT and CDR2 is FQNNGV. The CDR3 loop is CASSLSSAPTGELFF. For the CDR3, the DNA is TGTGCCAGCAGCTTATCGAGCGCCCCGACCGGGGAGCTGTTTTTT.

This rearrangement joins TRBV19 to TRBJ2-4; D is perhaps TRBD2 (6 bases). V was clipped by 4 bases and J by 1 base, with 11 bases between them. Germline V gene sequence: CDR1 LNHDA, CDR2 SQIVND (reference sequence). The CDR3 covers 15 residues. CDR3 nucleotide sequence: TGTGCCAGTAGTACCTGGGGGGATGCCAAAAACATTCAGTACTTC. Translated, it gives CASSTWGDAKNIQYF.

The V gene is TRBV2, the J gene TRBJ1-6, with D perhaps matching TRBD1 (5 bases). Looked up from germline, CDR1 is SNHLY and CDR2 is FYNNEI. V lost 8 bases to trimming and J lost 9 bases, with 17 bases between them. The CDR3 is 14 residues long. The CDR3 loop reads CASHRRDFGSPLHF. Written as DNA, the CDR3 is TGTGCCAGCCATCGCCGGGACTTCGGTTCACCCCTCCACTTT. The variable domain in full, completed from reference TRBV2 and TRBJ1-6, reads EPEVTQTPSHQVTQMGQEVILRCVPISNHLYFYWYRQILGQKVEFLVSFYNNEISEKSEIFDDQFSVERPDGSNFTLKIRSTKLEDSAMYFCASHRRDFGSPLHFGNGTRLTVT.

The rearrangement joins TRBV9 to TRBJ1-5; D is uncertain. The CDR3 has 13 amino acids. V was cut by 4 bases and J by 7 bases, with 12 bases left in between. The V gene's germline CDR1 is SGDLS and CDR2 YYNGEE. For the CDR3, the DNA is TGTGCCAGCAGCTCCGACCCTGGACAGCCCCAGCATTTT. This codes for CASSSDPGQPQHF.

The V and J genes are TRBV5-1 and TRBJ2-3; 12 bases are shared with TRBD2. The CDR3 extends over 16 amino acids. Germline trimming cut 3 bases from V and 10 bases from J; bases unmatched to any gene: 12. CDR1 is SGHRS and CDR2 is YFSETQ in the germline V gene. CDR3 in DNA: TGCGCCAGCAGCTCGATTTGGACTAGCGGGGTATACGCGCAGTATTTT. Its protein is CASSSIWTSGVYAQYF.

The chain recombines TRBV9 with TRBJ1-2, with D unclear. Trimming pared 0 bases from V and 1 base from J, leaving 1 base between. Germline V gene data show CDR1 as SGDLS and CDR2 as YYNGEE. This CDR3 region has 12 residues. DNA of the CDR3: TGTGCCAGCAGCGTAGATAACTATGGCTACACCTTC. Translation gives CASSVDNYGYTF.

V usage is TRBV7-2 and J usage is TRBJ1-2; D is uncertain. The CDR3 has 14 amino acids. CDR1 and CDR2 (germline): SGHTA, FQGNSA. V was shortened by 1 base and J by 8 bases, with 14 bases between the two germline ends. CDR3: CASSLVVEGWGYTF. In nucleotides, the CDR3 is TGTGCCAGCAGCTTAGTGGTGGAGGGCTGGGGCTACACCTTC. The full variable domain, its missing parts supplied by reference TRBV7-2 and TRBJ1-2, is GAGVSQSPSNKVTEKGKDVELRCDPISGHTALYWYRQSLGQGLEFLIYFQGNSAPDKSGLPSDRFSAERTGGSVSTLTIQRTQQEDSAVYLCASSLVVEGWGYTFGSGTRLTVV.

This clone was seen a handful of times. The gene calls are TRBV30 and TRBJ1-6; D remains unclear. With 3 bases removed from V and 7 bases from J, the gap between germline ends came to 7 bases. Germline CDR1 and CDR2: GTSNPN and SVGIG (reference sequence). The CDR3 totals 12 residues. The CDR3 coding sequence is TGTGCCTGGAGAAAGACGAATTCACCCCTCCACTTT. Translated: CAWRKTNSPLHF.

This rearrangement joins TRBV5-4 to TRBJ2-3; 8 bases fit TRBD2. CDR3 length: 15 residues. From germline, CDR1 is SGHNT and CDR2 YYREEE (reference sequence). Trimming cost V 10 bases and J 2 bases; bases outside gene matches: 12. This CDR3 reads CAVQTSGAATDTQYF. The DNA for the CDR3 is TGTGCCGTCCAAACTAGCGGCGCCGCCACAGATACGCAGTATTTT.

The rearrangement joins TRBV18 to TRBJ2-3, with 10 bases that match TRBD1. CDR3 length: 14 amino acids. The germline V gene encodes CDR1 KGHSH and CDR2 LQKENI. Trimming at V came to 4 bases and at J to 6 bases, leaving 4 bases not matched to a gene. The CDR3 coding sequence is TGTGCCAGCTCACGACAGGGGGCCGACGATACGCAGTATTTT. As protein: CASSRQGADDTQYF.

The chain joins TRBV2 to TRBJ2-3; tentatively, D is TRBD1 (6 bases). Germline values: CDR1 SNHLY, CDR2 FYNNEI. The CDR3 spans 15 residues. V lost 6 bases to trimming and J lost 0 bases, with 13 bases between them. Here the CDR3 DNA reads TGTGCCAGCAGGTACAGGGTTGCTAGCACAGATACGCAGTATTTT. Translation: CASRYRVASTDTQYF.

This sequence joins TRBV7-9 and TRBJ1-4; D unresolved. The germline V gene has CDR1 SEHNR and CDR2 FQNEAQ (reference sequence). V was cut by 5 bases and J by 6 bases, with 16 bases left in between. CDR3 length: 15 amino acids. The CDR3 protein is CASSPAAGRDEKLFF. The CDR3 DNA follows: TGTGCCAGCAGCCCGGCTGCAGGTCGGGATGAAAAACTGTTTTTT.

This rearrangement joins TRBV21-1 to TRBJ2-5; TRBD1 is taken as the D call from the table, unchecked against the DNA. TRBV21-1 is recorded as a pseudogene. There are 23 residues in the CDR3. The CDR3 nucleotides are TGTGCCAGCAGCAAAGAACTCCGGGTTTCTCAGCTGGCGGGACAGCAAATCCAAGAGACCCAGTACTTC. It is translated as CASSKELRVSQLAGQQIQETQYF.

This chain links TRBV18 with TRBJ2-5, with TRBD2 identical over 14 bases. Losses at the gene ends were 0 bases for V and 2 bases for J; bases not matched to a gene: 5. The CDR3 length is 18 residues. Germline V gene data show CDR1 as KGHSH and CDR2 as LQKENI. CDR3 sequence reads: CASSPPGLAGARQETQYF. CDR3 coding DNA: TGTGCCAGCTCACCACCGGGACTAGCGGGGGCCCGGCAAGAGACCCAGTACTTC.

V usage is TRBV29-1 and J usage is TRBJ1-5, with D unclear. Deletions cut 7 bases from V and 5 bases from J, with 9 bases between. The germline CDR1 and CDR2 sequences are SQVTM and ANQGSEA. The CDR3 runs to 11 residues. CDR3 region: CSAGHDQPQHF. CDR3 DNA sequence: TGCAGCGCCGGCCATGATCAGCCCCAGCATTTT.

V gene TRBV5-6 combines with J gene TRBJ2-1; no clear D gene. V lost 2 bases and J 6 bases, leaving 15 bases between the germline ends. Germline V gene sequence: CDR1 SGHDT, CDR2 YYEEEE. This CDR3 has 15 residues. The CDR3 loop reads CASSFWLKGRNEQFF. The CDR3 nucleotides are TGTGCCAGCAGCTTTTGGCTGAAAGGACGCAATGAGCAGTTCTTC.

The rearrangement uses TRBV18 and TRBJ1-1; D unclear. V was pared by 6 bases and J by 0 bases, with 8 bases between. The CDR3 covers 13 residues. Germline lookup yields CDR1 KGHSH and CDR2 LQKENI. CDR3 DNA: TGTGCCAGCTCCGGTAACATGAACACTGAAGCTTTCTTT. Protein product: CASSGNMNTEAFF.